Listed here are 11 T cell receptor beta chains from one sample, sequenced in a study of T cells after yellow fever vaccination. Using its own MiXCR run on the 5' RACE reads, TCRdb lists one record per CDR3 protein. The sample yields 29,000 or so distinct CDR3 sequences, just under 6.5% seen once. The source was PBMCs, either bulk or a sorted T-cell subset (CD4+, CD8+, memory, or dextramer-sorted; not recorded which), collected on the day of the yellow fever booster vaccination. Receptor source: a man under 40 who received the YFV17D yellow fever vaccine.

In its sample, this clonotype was seen many times. This chain uses TRBV11-2 with TRBJ2-5; unclear D gene. Germline V gene lookup returns CDR1 SGHAT and CDR2 FQNNGV. Trimming took 7 bases from V and 4 from J, leaving 13 bases between them. The CDR3 is 13 amino acids. CDR3 sequence (DNA): TGTGCCAGCACTGTGTTGACCCCAGAGACCCAGTACTTC. Amino acids: CASTVLTPETQYF.

This clonotype was seen only a few times. The V call is TRBV5-4, the J call TRBJ2-7, with D perhaps TRBD1 (6 bases). Trimming removed 4 bases at V and 8 bases at J, with 19 bases between. This CDR3 has 14 residues. Germline assignment: CDR1 SGHNT and CDR2 YYREEE (reference sequence). The CDR3 nucleotides read TGTGCCAGCAGCGACCAGGGGCGAGTCGGCAAGCAGTACTTC. As protein: CASSDQGRVGKQYF.

This chain uses TRBV6-5 with TRBJ2-1; 9 nucleotides agree with TRBD2. The CDR3 runs 15 residues. From germline, CDR1 is MNHEY and CDR2 SVGAGI. V was clipped by 4 bases and J by 0 bases; unmatched bases: 1. CDR3 coding DNA: TGTGCCAGCAGTTTTAGCGGGAGCTCCTACAATGAGCAGTTCTTC. Translated, it gives CASSFSGSSYNEQFF.

This clonotype was recorded at least ten times. The genes are TRBV7-9 and TRBJ2-5, with TRBD2 matching over 7 bases. Trimming took 0 bases from V and 5 from J; bases not matched to a gene: 0. The CDR3 runs to 13 residues. CDR1 and CDR2 from the germline V gene are SEHNR and FQNEAQ (reference sequence). The CDR3 spells CASSLAGGETQYF. CDR3 in DNA: TGTGCCAGCAGCTTAGCGGGAGGGGAGACCCAGTACTTC.

There are a few counts of this clonotype. This chain uses TRBV7-9 with TRBJ2-1; weak D call: TRBD2 (6 bases). The CDR3 consists of 15 residues. V was cut by 8 bases and J by 4 bases, with 18 bases left in between. Germline V lookup: CDR1 SEHNR, CDR2 FQNEAQ (reference sequence). DNA of the CDR3: TGTGCCAGCGGTCAGGGACTGAAAAATTACAATGAGCAGTTCTTC. Its translation: CASGQGLKNYNEQFF.

The gene calls are TRBV19 and TRBJ2-5; no reliable D call. V lost 7 bases and J lost 5, with 14 bases in between. CDR3 length equals 13 residues. Germline V gene data show CDR1 as LNHDA and CDR2 as SQIVND (reference sequence). Written as DNA, the CDR3 is TGTGCCAGTAAAGTTTCAGGCGTGGAGACCCAGTACTTC. As protein: CASKVSGVETQYF.

This clonotype has more than one count but fewer than ten. The CDR3 DNA reads TGCAGCGTTGAGGGCGACTTAGCGGGAAAGGTGGACGAGCAGTACTTC. This gives the protein CSVEGDLAGKVDEQYF. This chain uses TRBV29-1 with TRBJ2-7, with 8 bases identical to TRBD2. Looked up from germline, CDR1 is SQVTM and CDR2 is ANQGSEA. The CDR3 loop spans 16 amino acids. V shed 3 bases and J 5 bases; nucleotides not matched to a gene: 15.

This clonotype has a count of ten or more. V usage is TRBV2 and J usage is TRBJ2-6, with 7 positions matching TRBD1. With V trimmed by 6 bases and J by 2 bases, 1 base remained unmatched. The CDR3 totals 14 residues. Germline V gene lookup returns CDR1 SNHLY and CDR2 FYNNEI. The CDR3: CASSRGTGANVLTF. CDR3 bases: TGTGCCAGCAGCAGGGGGACTGGGGCCAACGTCCTGACTTTC.

This chain connects TRBV30 to TRBJ1-2; D uncertain. Trimming pared 8 bases from V and 4 bases from J, leaving 17 bases between. Germline V gives CDR1 GTSNPN, CDR2 SVGIG (reference sequence). The CDR3 sequence is 13 residues long. The CDR3 loop is CAHNGLGSYGYTF. In nucleotides, the CDR3 is TGTGCCCATAACGGCCTCGGCTCCTATGGCTACACCTTC. The full variable domain, its missing parts supplied by reference TRBV30 and TRBJ1-2, is SQTIHQWPATLVQPVGSPLSLECTVEGTSNPNLYWYRQAAGRGLQLLFYSVGIGQISSEVPQNLSASRPQDRQFILSSKKLLLSDSGFYLCAHNGLGSYGYTFGSGTRLTVV.

Many counts were recorded for this clonotype. This sequence joins TRBV7-2 and TRBJ2-3, with no clear D. V lost 4 bases, J lost 7 bases, and 6 bases lay in between. CDR1 SGHTA and CDR2 FQGNSA come from the germline V gene. This CDR3 comprises 11 residues. The CDR3 bases are TGTGCCAGCAGCTCCTCCCATACGCAGTATTTT. It codes for CASSSSHTQYF.

This clonotype came up many times. The chain is built from TRBV4-2 and TRBJ2-5; D gene unclear. The CDR3 runs 14 residues. CDR1 and CDR2 (germline): LGHNA, YNFKEQ. Trimming removed 1 base from V and 0 bases from J, with 6 bases in between. The CDR3 bases are TGTGCCAGCAGCCAAGCTCAATACCAAGAGACCCAGTACTTC. This translates into CASSQAQYQETQYF.